This T cell receptor beta chain emerged from a study of regulatory T cells in long-lasting Graves disease. Building of the TCR beta libraries involved iRepertoire HTBI primers and Arm-PCR of CDR3 regions. TCRdb redid the calling of the multiplex PCR reads with MiXCR, one entry per CDR3 protein. Among under 450,000 distinct CDR3 sequences listed, about 17% were seen once. The CDR3 runs to 15 residues. Germline CDR1 is SGHTA and CDR2 is FQGNSA. With V trimmed by 1 base and J by 0 bases, 3 bases remained unmatched. This clonotype was found a few times. Its antigen is not identified. Time point in this sample: newly diagnosed GD, antithyroid drugs for less than 3 months. With RNA extracted from PBMCs as input, the TCR library was made. Study findings and constraints: Those with persistent disease had in common more public clonotypes (roughly 3,000) than new patients (about 970).

Separately, the same data were catalogued under a study of T cells in Graves' hyperthyroidism and ophthalmopathy. Turning to that study: With the HTBI primer set, the TCR CDR3 went through a first round of RT-PCR.

The TCR originated in a woman aged 18-29 years with Graves disease. Sequencing was performed on peripheral blood mononuclear cells (PBMCs), taken at new diagnosis, from a patient treated with antithyroid drugs. The rearrangement links TRBV7-2 to TRBJ2-7; 7 bases are a match to TRBD2. The CDR3 DNA follows: TGTGCCAGCAGCTTAGTCGGGGGGACCTCCTACGAGCAGTACTTC. Protein product: CASSLVGGTSYEQYF.